One sample yielded the 30 T cell receptor beta chains listed below, sequenced in a study of metastatic and nonmetastatic thyroid tumors. MiXCR was used by TCRdb to re-call the PCR reads. The table lists tens of thousands of clones, under 15% of them singletons. Each patient went into thyroid surgery without having received any treatment. Sequenced sample: tumor tissue. Receptor source: a female donor with papillary thyroid cancer or a benign thyroid nodule (not recorded which). Some clones in this sample may be carry-over from other donors' samples.

This clone was counted at least ten times. The gene calls are TRBV5-1 and TRBJ2-2; possible D gene TRBD2, 5 bases. In germline, CDR1 is SGHRS, CDR2 YFSETQ. There are 13 residues in the CDR3. With 2 bases removed from V and 7 bases from J, the gap between germline ends came to 9 bases. The CDR3 DNA follows: TGCGCCAGCAGCTTACTAGTGATCGGGGAGCTGTTTTTT. Its translation: CASSLLVIGELFF. Full variable domain (missing parts from reference TRBV5-1 and TRBJ2-2): KAGVTQTPRYLIKTRGQQVTLSCSPISGHRSVSWYQQTPGQGLQFLFEYFSETQRNKGNFPGRFSGRQFSNSRSEMNVSTLELGDSALYLCASSLLVIGELFFGEGSRLTVL.

This clone has at least ten counts. The chain couples TRBV25-1 to TRBJ1-2; no clear D. This CDR3 is built from 16 residues. Germline loops: CDR1 MGHDK, CDR2 SYGVNS. V dropped 1 base and J dropped 0 bases, with 12 bases sitting between them. The CDR3 DNA sequence: TGTGCCAGCAGTGAATTTGTGGCACCTTCTAACTATGGCTACACCTTC. This codes for CASSEFVAPSNYGYTF.

The rearrangement joins TRBV11-2 to TRBJ2-1, with a possible D match to TRBD2 (5 bases). Germline V lookup: CDR1 SGHAT, CDR2 FQNNGV. This CDR3 is built from 16 residues. V was trimmed by 4 bases and J by 0 bases, leaving 13 bases between them. The CDR3 coding sequence is TGTGCCAGCAGCTCTGGAGGAGTGGTCTCCTACAATGAGCAGTTCTTC. It translates to CASSSGGVVSYNEQFF.

The table lists this clone with many counts. Distinct nucleotide sequences in the sample also encode this CDR3. The chain joins TRBV24-1 to TRBJ2-5; 9 nucleotides match TRBD1. Trimming at V came to 4 bases and at J to 2 bases, leaving 4 bases not matched to a gene. The CDR3 has 15 amino acids. CDR1 and CDR2 from the germline V gene are KGHDR and SFDVKD. CDR3 bases: TGTGCCACCAGTGACCTGGGACAGGGTCAAGAGACCCAGTACTTC. Amino acid sequence: CATSDLGQGQETQYF.

The chain combines TRBV29-1 with TRBJ1-1; D is possibly TRBD1 (5 bases). V was clipped by 4 bases and J by 4 bases, with 13 bases between them. CDR3 length: 13 amino acids. Germline V gene lookup returns CDR1 SQVTM and CDR2 ANQGSEA. The CDR3 nucleotides are TGCAGCGTTGGGTCCCGGGGGAGCACTGAAGCTTTCTTT. Translating it yields CSVGSRGSTEAFF.

Many counts were recorded for this clone. The genes are TRBV27 and TRBJ1-4; TRBD1 matches 9 bases. The CDR3 is 14 amino acids. The germline V gene has CDR1 MNHEY and CDR2 SMNVEV (reference sequence). Trimming removed 3 bases from V and 5 bases from J; junction bases left unmatched: 1. The CDR3 spells CASSFGTGNEKLFF. The DNA of the CDR3 is TGTGCCAGCAGTTTTGGGACAGGGAATGAAAAACTGTTTTTT.

In this sample, this clone turned up many times. The chain combines TRBV2 with TRBJ2-1; TRBD1 might be the D (5 bases). The germline gives CDR1 SNHLY, CDR2 FYNNEI. Trimming stripped 6 bases from V and 8 bases from J, with 17 bases between. CDR3 length: 14 residues. The CDR3 reads CASRISVKGDEQFF. The CDR3, as DNA: TGTGCCAGCAGGATAAGCGTCAAAGGGGATGAGCAGTTCTTC.

The V and J genes are TRBV11-2 and TRBJ2-1; 13 bases agree with TRBD2. The germline gives CDR1 SGHAT, CDR2 FQNNGV. Losses at the gene ends were 1 base for V and 15 bases for J; bases not matched to a gene: 15. The CDR3 contains 17 residues. The CDR3 DNA follows: TGTGCCAGCAGCTTAGGTAAACGCGGACTAGCGGGAGTATCACCGTTCTTC. This gives the protein CASSLGKRGLAGVSPFF. Looking up the rest from reference TRBV11-2 and TRBJ2-1 gives the full variable domain: EAGVAQSPRYKIIEKRQSVAFWCNPISGHATLYWYQQILGQGPKLLIQFQNNGVVDDSQLPKDRFSAERLKGVDSTLKIQPAKLEDSAVYLCASSLGKRGLAGVSPFFGPGTRLTVL.

Many counts were recorded for this clone. DNA of the CDR3: TGCGCCAGCAGCTTTTCAAGTGGAACTGAAGCTTTCTTT. As protein: CASSFSSGTEAFF. The gene calls are TRBV5-1 and TRBJ1-1; D unresolved. V was pared by 2 bases and J by 5 bases, with 10 bases between. This CDR3 contains 13 residues. Germline assignment: CDR1 SGHRS and CDR2 YFSETQ.

This clone was recorded a few times. A read error is possible here, since a much larger clone lies one base away. This chain joins TRBV11-2 and TRBJ2-5, with 7 nucleotides matching TRBD2. The CDR3 runs to 14 residues. From germline, CDR1 is SGHAT and CDR2 FQNNGV. With 8 bases clipped from V and 5 bases from J, the junction kept 11 bases outside the gene matches. Here the CDR3 reads CASAQPGRGETQYF. The DNA of the CDR3 is TGTGCCAGCGCCCAACCGGGGCGGGGGGAGACCCAGTACTTC.

This clone has at least ten counts. The V and J genes are TRBV7-9 and TRBJ2-5; TRBD1 or TRBD2 may be the D gene (5 bases each). Germline V gene sequence: CDR1 SEHNR, CDR2 FQNEAQ (reference sequence). The CDR3 length is 14 residues. V dropped 4 bases and J dropped 2 bases, with 11 bases sitting between them. CDR3 sequence (DNA): TGTGCCAGCAGCTCGCCGGGACGGCAAGAGACCCAGTACTTC. Protein sequence: CASSSPGRQETQYF.

This clone has more than one count but fewer than ten. A much larger clone lies one base from this, so it may be a read error. V gene TRBV6-1 combines with J gene TRBJ2-7, with D possibly called TRBD1 or TRBD2 (5 bases each). V gave up 5 bases and J gave up 3 bases, with 14 bases separating them. CDR3 length: 14 residues. The germline V gene has CDR1 MNHNS and CDR2 SASEGT. For the CDR3, the DNA is TGTGCCAGCAGTTCCAGGGACCTCAACTACGAGCAGTACTTC. Its protein is CASSSRDLNYEQYF.

This clone has more than one count but fewer than ten. V usage is TRBV27 and J usage is TRBJ2-5; maybe TRBD1 (6 bases). The length of the CDR3 is 17 residues. The germline gives CDR1 MNHEY, CDR2 SMNVEV (reference sequence). Trimming removed 3 bases from V and 1 base from J, with 18 bases in between. This chain's CDR3 is CASSFSGHRAVQETQYF. In DNA, the CDR3 is TGTGCCAGCAGTTTCTCCGGCCACAGGGCCGTCCAAGAGACCCAGTACTTC.

This clone has ten or more counts. This sequence joins TRBV7-2 and TRBJ2-7; D is unclear. The CDR3 totals 14 residues. V was trimmed by 3 bases and J by 0 bases, leaving 9 bases between them. The germline CDR1 and CDR2 sequences are SGHTA and FQGNSA. CDR3 coding DNA: TGTGCCAGCAGCTTGCTCAGGACCTCCTACGAGCAGTACTTC. Protein: CASSLLRTSYEQYF.

With regard to this clone: This may be a read error, as it is one base from a much larger clone. Different DNA sequences within this sample yield the same CDR3. CDR3 in DNA: TGCAGTGCTCCCTCCGGGACAGGTGGCGGAGAGACCCAGTACTTC. It codes for CSAPSGTGGGETQYF. The chain uses TRBV20-1 and TRBJ2-5; TRBD1 agrees at 8 bases. The germline CDR1 and CDR2 sequences are DFQATT and SNEGSKA (reference sequence). After removal of 5 bases from V and 4 bases from J, the junction contained 12 bases not matched to a gene. CDR3 size: 15 residues.

This clone was counted ten times or more. The chain links TRBV3-1 to TRBJ1-4; D ambiguous. V lost 0 bases and J lost 8, with 7 bases in between. CDR1 is LGHDT and CDR2 is YNNKEL in the germline V gene (reference sequence). The CDR3 runs 13 residues. The CDR3, as DNA: TGTGCCAGCAGCCAAGAGACACCGGAAAAACTGTTTTTT. This gives the protein CASSQETPEKLFF.

This clone was recorded at least ten times. The chain is built from TRBV4-1 and TRBJ1-5, with TRBD1 matching over 10 bases. Germline values: CDR1 MGHRA, CDR2 YSYEKL. The CDR3 extends over 17 amino acids. V dropped 5 bases and J dropped 3; count of bases not matched to a gene: 10. The CDR3 sequence: CASSSSPGTGVNQPQHF. The CDR3 bases are TGCGCCAGCAGCAGTAGCCCCGGGACAGGGGTCAATCAGCCCCAGCATTTT.

There are many counts of this clone. A much larger clone is a single base away; this may be a read error. It is likely a read error, because the conserved phenylalanine at the end of the CDR3 is missing. This chain joins TRBV24-1 and TRBJ1-2, with D possibly being TRBD1 (5 bases). The V gene lost 4 bases and the J gene lost 0 bases, with 8 bases spanning the gap. Germline assignment: CDR1 KGHDR and CDR2 SFDVKD. This CDR3 spans 14 amino acids. The CDR3 protein is CATSEAGSNYGYTL. The CDR3 DNA is TGTGCCACCAGTGAGGCAGGGTCTAACTATGGCTACACCCTC.

Notes on this clone: A much larger clone lies one base from this, so it may be a read error. The V call is TRBV7-6, the J call TRBJ2-1; TRBD2 matches at 8 bases. CDR3 length equals 14 residues. Germline lookup yields CDR1 SGHVS and CDR2 FNYEAQ. CDR3 loop: CASSLAGGGNEQLF. DNA for the CDR3: TGTGCCAGCAGCTTGGCGGGAGGAGGGAATGAGCAGCTCTTC.

This clone was observed a handful of times. The V gene is TRBV11-2, the J gene TRBJ2-5; perhaps D is TRBD1 or TRBD2 (5 bases each). This CDR3 has 15 residues. The germline CDR1 and CDR2 sequences are SGHAT and FQNNGV. V was cut by 1 base and J by 9 bases, with 18 bases left in between. CDR3 DNA: TGTGCCAGCAGCTTAGGGTCCGGGACCCAAGATGCCCAGTACTTC. Amino acid sequence: CASSLGSGTQDAQYF.

The table lists this clone with a few counts. Given a much more abundant clone one base away, this may be a read error. The sample holds other DNA sequences that translate to the same CDR3. J is TRBJ2-1 and V is TRBV12-5; TRBD2 agrees at 9 bases. Looked up from germline, CDR1 is LGHNT and CDR2 is FRNRAP. This CDR3 has 14 amino acids. The CDR3 region has the DNA TGTGCTAGTGGTGAGGGACTAGCCTACAATGAGCAGTTTTTC. Amino acids: CASGEGLAYNEQFF.

This clone was detected only a few times. V gene TRBV20-1 combines with J gene TRBJ2-1; weak D call: TRBD1 (5 bases). The germline gives CDR1 DFQATT, CDR2 SNEGSKA (reference sequence). V lost 6 bases and J 0 bases, leaving 12 bases between the germline ends. There are 14 residues in the CDR3. CDR3 in amino acids: CSALDTRSYNEQFF. DNA of the CDR3: TGCAGTGCCCTGGACACACGCTCCTACAATGAGCAGTTCTTC.

There are many counts of this clone. The chain links TRBV6-5 to TRBJ2-1; TRBD2 matches 7 bases. J gave up 13 bases and V 2 bases, and 5 bases lay outside the gene matches. CDR1 and CDR2 (germline): MNHEY, SVGAGI. The CDR3 totals 12 residues. CDR3 residues: CASSYDGAGQFF. The CDR3 region has the DNA TGTGCCAGCAGTTACGATGGAGCGGGACAGTTCTTC.

Many counts were recorded for this clone. The rearrangement links TRBV25-1 to TRBJ2-5; TRBD1 matches at 7 bases. The CDR3 loop spans 14 amino acids. After removal of 6 bases from V and 4 bases from J, the junction contained 8 bases not matched to a gene. Per germline, CDR1 MGHDK and CDR2 SYGVNS. The DNA of the CDR3 is TGTGCCAGCAGAGCCAGGGGGTCTCGAGAGACCCAGTACTTC. Protein product: CASRARGSRETQYF.

This clone was seen ten or more times. The rearrangement joins TRBV6-5 to TRBJ2-1; the D call may be TRBD1 or TRBD2 (6 bases each). The CDR3 totals 18 residues. CDR1 MNHEY and CDR2 SVGAGI come from the germline V gene. V lost 6 bases and J 0 bases, leaving 21 bases between the germline ends. The CDR3 is CASRGGLSKPGSYNEQFF. For the CDR3, the DNA is TGTGCCAGCAGAGGGGGACTCTCCAAGCCGGGCTCCTACAATGAGCAGTTCTTC.

At least ten counts were recorded for this clone. The gene calls are TRBV25-1 and TRBJ2-5; a possible D gene is TRBD1 (6 bases). Trimming cost V 0 bases and J 3 bases, with 8 bases left between them. The CDR3 loop spans 14 amino acids. Germline CDR1 and CDR2: MGHDK and SYGVNS. CDR3 DNA sequence: TGTGCCAGCAGTGAATATTGGACAGAAGAGACCCAGTACTTC. Its protein product is CASSEYWTEETQYF.

This clone appeared many times. The rearrangement uses TRBV11-3 and TRBJ1-1; TRBD1 matches 8 bases. The CDR3 contains 13 residues. With 5 bases clipped from V and 4 bases from J, the junction kept 3 bases outside the gene matches. Germline loops: CDR1 SGHNT, CDR2 YENEEA. This CDR3 reads CASSVTGGTEAFF. In DNA, the CDR3 is TGTGCCAGCAGCGTTACAGGGGGCACTGAAGCTTTCTTT.

This clone was seen at least ten times. The V and J genes are TRBV28 and TRBJ1-5, with TRBD1 matching over 11 bases. Germline V gene sequence: CDR1 MDHEN, CDR2 SYDVKM. The CDR3 loop spans 16 amino acids. V shed 5 bases and J 7 bases; nucleotides not matched to a gene: 10. The CDR3 DNA reads as TGTGCCAGCAGTCGACCCCGGGACAGGGGGAACCAGCCCCAGCATTTT. The encoded protein is CASSRPRDRGNQPQHF.

In its sample, this clone was seen many times. CDR3 protein: CASSLGHTQYF. The DNA of the CDR3 is TGTGCCAGCAGTTTAGGTCATACGCAGTATTTT. This chain joins TRBV27 and TRBJ2-3; D call uncertain. Looked up from germline, CDR1 is MNHEY and CDR2 is SMNVEV (reference sequence). Trimming left V 2 bases short and J 7 bases short, with 4 bases between. This CDR3 contains 11 residues.

Turning to this clone: This may arise from a read error, as a much more abundant clone is one base away. Distinct nucleotide sequences in the sample also encode this CDR3. The V and J genes are TRBV5-5 and TRBJ1-5; perhaps TRBD1 as D (5 bases). The germline CDR1 and CDR2 sequences are SGHKS and YYEKEE (reference sequence). V gave up 3 bases and J gave up 5 bases, with 12 bases separating them. CDR3 length: 14 residues. CDR3 in amino acids: CASSSGTDYQPQHF. The CDR3 coding sequence is TGTGCCAGCAGCTCCGGGACGGACTATCAGCCCCAGCATTTT.